Below, 9 T cell receptor beta chains from the same sample are listed, as sequenced in a study of cytomegalovirus exposure and HLA in healthy donors. The PCR contained 60 Vbeta and 13 Jbeta primers. The assay was immunoSEQ multiplex PCR, and TCRdb's table has in-frame clones only and misses some. The sample lists 150,000 to 200,000 clones, almost 80% seen once, with more than 1.4% in the top ten. The specimen sequenced was PBMCs. The origin of the receptors is a male donor in good health and CMV-seronegative.

V and J are TRBV5-5 and TRBJ2-7, with a possible D match to TRBD2 (5 bases). Trimming left V 0 bases short and J 3 bases short, with 10 bases between. The CDR3 is made up of 14 amino acids. The germline CDR1 and CDR2 sequences are SGHKS and YYEKEE (reference sequence). The CDR3 nucleotides are TGTGCCAGCAGCTTGGACGCGGGCAACTACGAGCAGTACTTC. Protein product: CASSLDAGNYEQYF.

The rearrangement links TRBV2 to TRBJ1-1, with 7 bases identical to TRBD1. CDR1 is SNHLY and CDR2 is FYNNEI in the germline V gene. V was clipped by 6 bases and J by 3 bases; unmatched bases: 7. This CDR3 spans 14 amino acids. CDR3 region: CASSEQGQDTEAFF. In DNA form, the CDR3 reads TGTGCCAGCAGCGAACAGGGGCAGGACACTGAAGCTTTCTTT.

V is TRBV5-1 and J is TRBJ2-7; 11 nucleotides match TRBD2. The germline V gene encodes CDR1 SGHRS and CDR2 YFSETQ. V shed 4 bases and J 3 bases; nucleotides not matched to a gene: 3. The CDR3 loop spans 14 amino acids. CDR3 coding DNA: TGCGCCAGCAGCGAACTAGCGGGAGACTACGAGCAGTACTTC. This codes for CASSELAGDYEQYF.

The chain carries TRBV28 and TRBJ2-1, with D possibly TRBD1 on 6 matching bases. V gave up 2 bases and J gave up 4 bases, with 6 bases separating them. This CDR3 comprises 13 residues. Per the germline V gene, CDR1 is MDHEN and CDR2 is SYDVKM. CDR3 bases: TGTGCCAGCAGTTTACAGGGGTACAATGAGCAGTTCTTC. Translation: CASSLQGYNEQFF.

This chain joins TRBV5-1 and TRBJ2-7, with 9 nucleotides matching TRBD1. This CDR3 has 13 amino acids. Germline assignment: CDR1 SGHRS and CDR2 YFSETQ. V gave up 4 bases and J gave up 7 bases; unmatched junction bases: 6. CDR3 sequence reads: CASSIGQGWEQYF. The CDR3 DNA reads as TGCGCCAGCAGCATAGGACAGGGGTGGGAGCAGTACTTC.

This chain joins TRBV28 and TRBJ2-2; D is ambiguous. The V gene's germline CDR1 is MDHEN and CDR2 SYDVKM. V lost 3 bases and J lost 2, with 10 bases in between. The CDR3 sequence is 15 residues long. The CDR3 coding sequence is TGTGCCAGCAGTTTTGCCAGTACAAACACCGGGGAGCTGTTTTTT. This codes for CASSFASTNTGELFF.

This rearrangement joins TRBV10-3 to TRBJ2-7; 7 positions agree with TRBD2. The length of the CDR3 is 17 residues. Germline V gene data show CDR1 as ENHRY and CDR2 as SYGVKD. The J segment lost 4 bases and the V segment lost 3 bases, leaving 15 bases of the junction unmatched. Here the CDR3 reads CAISDSGLGRISYEQYF. CDR3 nucleotides: TGTGCCATCAGTGACAGTGGGCTCGGGAGGATATCGTACGAGCAGTACTTC.

This chain links TRBV5-1 with TRBJ1-3; D is undetermined. The V end was cut by 4 bases, the J end by 5 bases, with 4 bases between. CDR3 length: 11 residues. Per the germline V gene, CDR1 is SGHRS and CDR2 is YFSETQ. The CDR3 sequence is CASSERNTIYF. Written as DNA, the CDR3 is TGCGCCAGCAGCGAGAGAAACACCATATATTTT.

This chain connects TRBV28 to TRBJ1-1; maybe TRBD1 (6 bases). CDR1 and CDR2 (germline): MDHEN, SYDVKM. Trimming took 11 bases from V and 5 from J, leaving 21 bases between them. This CDR3 is 14 amino acids long. CDR3 sequence: CAARGGRGSTEAFF. CDR3 sequence (DNA): TGTGCCGCGAGGGGCGGCAGGGGCAGTACTGAAGCTTTCTTT.